This T cell receptor beta chain was captured by sequencing in a study of blood T cell repertoires in COVID-19. Study information: Acute-phase and convalescent COVID-19 samples originated in the United States, Italy and Spain. Sources were T cells, B-cell-depleted T cells, or PBMCs; the material itself was cDNA or gDNA.

The authors' processing: It was from reference gene primer amplification that nucleated cell counts were estimated. Sequencing used immunoSEQ multiplex PCR; TCRdb keeps in-frame clones, though not all of them. D and trimming were read from the DNA, whereas the V and J calls and clone size are those reported in that table. This sample yields around 190,000 clones, of which around 80% are seen a single time; about 6.3% belongs to the top ten. V was clipped by 0 bases and J by 0 bases, with 8 bases between them. Germline CDR1 is LGHDT and CDR2 is YNNKEL (reference sequence). The CDR3 has 15 residues. This clonotype was obtained from a man in his 60s with acute or convalescent COVID-19. The chain joins TRBV3-1 (or the pseudogene TRBV3-2) to TRBJ1-1; a weak D match, TRBD1 (6 bases). The specimen was peripheral blood. CDR3 nucleotides: TGTGCCAGCAGCCAAGAAAGGGGGTTGAACACTGAAGCTTTCTTT. Its protein is CASSQERGLNTEAFF.